The following is a T cell receptor beta chain sequence with its context. Its antigen is not yet known. No base-level quality is on record; no much larger clone is a single base apart. The immunoSEQ Assay, a bias-controlled multiplex PCR, was used to amplify TCRbeta CDR3 regions from genomic DNA. As for the authors' bioinformatics: The number of nucleated cells in each sample was estimated by amplification of reference gene primers within the assay. Sequence reads were collapsed and filtered to measure the absolute abundance of every unique TCRbeta CDR3 rearrangement. For each sample, productive Simpson clonality was calculated as the square root of Simpson's diversity index over productive rearrangements. What TCRdb holds here is the immuneACCESS table cut down to in-frame rearrangements. Part of the clones is not present; checked against another copy, under half of the missing clones reflect an unresolved V gene, and the others are unexplained. V and J calls and clone size are copied from that table; D and trimming were computed from the DNA. The sample contains about half a million clones, 80% to 90% of them found a single time. Together, the top ten hold 6.5% to 8.5% of the sample.

In the prospective study, participants were roughly 18 to 90 years old, resided in about two dozen geographic areas of the United States, and were enrolled through a virtual design. In the prospective study, cohorts were assigned on the basis of participant-reported clinical history obtained from a screening survey and a study questionnaire. For ImmuneRACE Cohort 3, a participant was defined as recovered based on two consecutive negative NP/OP PCR tests, clearance by a healthcare professional, or resolution of symptoms. Mobile phlebotomists in the prospective study collected whole blood, serum and a nasopharyngeal or oropharyngeal swab from every participant. Prospective study participants could optionally give additional blood draws and questionnaires over a roughly 2-month period. Blood samples from the prospective study were shipped frozen or at room temperature prior to DNA extraction. The data were taken from a study of blood T cell repertoires in COVID-19 (TCRdb year 2020). Concerning the study at large: Samples covering the acute and convalescent phases of COVID-19 were provided by collaborators in the United States, Italy and Spain. The prospective study material was composed of cDNA or gDNA derived from T cells, B-cell-depleted T cells, or PBMCs. Where HLA class I and class II types were available, the types were taken from metadata supplied by the sample provider, not from assay-based typing. Sample metadata almost always included a de-identified subject ID, COVID-19 status, age in years and sex. The dataset comprised deeply sampled blood TCRbeta repertoires from subjects exposed to, actively infected with, or recovered from COVID-19. The repertoires were made available in a free public database intended to serve as a resource for research on the immune response to SARS-CoV-2. The samples were drawn from the first 160 participants of the ongoing ImmuneRACE study and from 950 to 1,500 subjects provided by 6 global collaborators. On the study overall, not on this receptor specifically: Clinical and demographic metadata were provided uncurated, with the amount varying by source and participant.

From its cysteine to its phenylalanine, the CDR3 spans 16 amino acids. The DNA shown is the 48-base CDR3, in frame from base 1. As encoded in the germline V gene, CDR1 is WSHSY while CDR2 is SAAADI. V has 3 bases trimmed and J has 5 bases trimmed; junction bases matching no gene number 5. The chain couples TRBV10-2 to TRBJ1-5; TRBD1 fits 12 bases in the junction. The sequencing input was PBMCs or T cells enriched from blood (not recorded which). This TCR was recovered from a woman aged 60-75 years who had recovered from COVID-19. The sequenced DNA is TGCGCCAGCAGTGAACTCGGGACAGGGGGCGATCAGCCCCAGCATTTT. This yields the protein CASSELGTGGDQPQHF.